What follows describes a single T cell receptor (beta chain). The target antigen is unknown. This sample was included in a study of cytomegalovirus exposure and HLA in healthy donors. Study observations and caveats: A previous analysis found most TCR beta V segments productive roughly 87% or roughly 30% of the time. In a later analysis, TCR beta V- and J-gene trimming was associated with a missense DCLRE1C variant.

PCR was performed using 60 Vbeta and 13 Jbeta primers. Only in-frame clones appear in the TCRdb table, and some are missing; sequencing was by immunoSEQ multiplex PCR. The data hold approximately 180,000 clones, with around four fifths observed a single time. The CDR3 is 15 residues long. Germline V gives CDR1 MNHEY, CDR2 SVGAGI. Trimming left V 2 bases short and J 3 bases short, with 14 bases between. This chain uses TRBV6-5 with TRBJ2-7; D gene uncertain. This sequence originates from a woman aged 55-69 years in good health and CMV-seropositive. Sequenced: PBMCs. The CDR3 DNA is TGTGCCAGCAGTTACCTTGGCAGGTCTTACTACGAGCAGTACTTC. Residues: CASSYLGRSYYEQYF.